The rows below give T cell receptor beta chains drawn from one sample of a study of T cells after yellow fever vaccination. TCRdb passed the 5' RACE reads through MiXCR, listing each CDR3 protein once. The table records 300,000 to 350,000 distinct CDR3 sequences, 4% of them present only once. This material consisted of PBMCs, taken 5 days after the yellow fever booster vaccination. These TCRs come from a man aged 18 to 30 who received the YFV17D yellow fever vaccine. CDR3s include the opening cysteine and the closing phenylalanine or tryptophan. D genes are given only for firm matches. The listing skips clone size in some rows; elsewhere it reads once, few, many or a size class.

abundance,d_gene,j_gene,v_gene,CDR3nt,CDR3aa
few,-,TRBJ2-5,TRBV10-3,TGTGCCATCAGGGACTCGGGAGAGACCCAGTACTTC,CAIRDSGETQYF
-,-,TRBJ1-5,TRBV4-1,TGCGCCAGCAGCCAAGAGGGAGTTGGCAATCAGCCCCAGCATTTT,CASSQEGVGNQPQHF
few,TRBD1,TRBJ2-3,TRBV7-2,TGTGCCAGCAGCCTCCCGACAGGGATCCCAGATACGCAGTATTTT,CASSLPTGIPDTQYF
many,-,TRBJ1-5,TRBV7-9,TGTGCCAGCAGCTCGACCAATCAGCCCCAGCATTTT,CASSSTNQPQHF
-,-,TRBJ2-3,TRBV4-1,TGCGCCAGCAGCCATGGGGGACGGGTCGGCACAGATACGCAGTATTTT,CASSHGGRVGTDTQYF
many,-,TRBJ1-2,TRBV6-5,TGTGCCAGCAGTTATTTCCGACTAGGCGGCTACACCTTC,CASSYFRLGGYTF
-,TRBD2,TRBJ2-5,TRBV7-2,TGTGCCAGCAGCTCGCCGGGACTAGCGGGGGGGTGGGAGACCCAGTACTTC,CASSSPGLAGGWETQYF
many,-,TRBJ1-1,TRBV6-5,TGTGCCAGCAGCTCTCGCCCCACTGAAGCTTTCTTT,CASSSRPTEAFF
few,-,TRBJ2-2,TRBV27,TGTGCCAGTGCGTCTAGGGCCACCGGGGAGCTGTTTTTT,CASASRATGELFF
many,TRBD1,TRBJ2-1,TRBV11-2,TGTGCCAGCAGCTTATCGACAGGGAAATACAATGAGCAGTTCTTC,CASSLSTGKYNEQFF
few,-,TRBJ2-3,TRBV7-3,TGTGCCAGCAGCTTATCATCCTGGGGCAGGTTTGGAACAGATACGCAGTATTTT,CASSLSSWGRFGTDTQYF
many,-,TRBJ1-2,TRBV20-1,TGCAGTGCTAGAGATCAGCAGGGTGGCTACACCTTC,CSARDQQGGYTF
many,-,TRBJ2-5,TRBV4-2,TGTGCCAGCAGCCAAGAGGGCCCGGCGGGGTTGACCCAGTACTTC,CASSQEGPAGLTQYF
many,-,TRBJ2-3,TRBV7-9,TGTGCCAGCAGCAGTGGGGCCTTAACTTTT,CASSSGALTF
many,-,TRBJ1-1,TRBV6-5,TGTGCCAGCAGTTATCGGCAGGGGAGGACTGAAGCTTTCTTT,CASSYRQGRTEAFF
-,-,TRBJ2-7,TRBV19,TGTGCCAGTAGTATAGACGGCGGAGGTTACGAGCAGTACTTC,CASSIDGGGYEQYF
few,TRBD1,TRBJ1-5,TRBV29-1,TGCAGCGTGACCCCGGGACAGAATCAGCCCCAGCATTTT,CSVTPGQNQPQHF
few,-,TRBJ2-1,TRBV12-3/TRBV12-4,TGTGCCAGCACTTTCAGGACTGGGGATGAGCAGTTCTTC,CASTFRTGDEQFF
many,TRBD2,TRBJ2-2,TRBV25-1,TGTGCCAGCAGTTTTAGCGGGGGGGCGCCCGGGGAGCTGTTTTTT,CASSFSGGAPGELFF
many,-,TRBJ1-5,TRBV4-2,TGTGCCAGCAGCCAAGACGCTGAGGCGGCAGGGAACCAGCCCCAGCATTTT,CASSQDAEAAGNQPQHF
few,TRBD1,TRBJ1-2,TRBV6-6,TGTGCCAGCAGTTCCCCCGGGGAGGGGGCGAATAGTAATCGGAACTATGGCTACACCTTC,CASSSPGEGANSNRNYGYTF
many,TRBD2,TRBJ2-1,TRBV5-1,TGCGCCAGCAGCTTGGCTAGCGGGGGGCTTGGTGAGCAGTTCTTC,CASSLASGGLGEQFF
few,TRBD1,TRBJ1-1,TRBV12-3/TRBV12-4,TGTGCCAGCAGCGACAGGGGAATCACTGAAGCTTTCTTT,CASSDRGITEAFF
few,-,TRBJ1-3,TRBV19,TGTGCCAGTAGTGACCCAGCCGTTGGAAACACCATATATTTT,CASSDPAVGNTIYF
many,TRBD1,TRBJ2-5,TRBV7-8,TGTGCCAGCAGCCCACCGGGACAGATCCAAGAGACCCAGTACTTC,CASSPPGQIQETQYF
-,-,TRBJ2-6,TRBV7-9,TGTGCCAGCAACTCTGTTCTGGCTGCCGGGGCCAACGTCCTGACTTTC,CASNSVLAAGANVLTF
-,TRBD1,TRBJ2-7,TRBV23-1,TGCGCCAGCAGTCAACCTTGGGACAGCTCCTACGAGCAGTACTTC,CASSQPWDSSYEQYF
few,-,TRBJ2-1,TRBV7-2,TGTGCCAGCAGCTCAGGAGGAGGAACTTACAATGAGCAGTTCTTC,CASSSGGGTYNEQFF
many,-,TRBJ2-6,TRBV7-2,TGTGCCAGCACCCCGCAGTCGGCCTCTGGGGCCAACGTCCTGACTTTC,CASTPQSASGANVLTF
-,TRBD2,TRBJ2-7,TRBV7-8,TGTGCCAGCAGCAGACTAGCGGGGGGGACCTACGAGCAGTACTTC,CASSRLAGGTYEQYF
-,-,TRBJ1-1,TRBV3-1,TGTGCCAGCAGCCAAGAACGAAGGACAGAAGCTTTCTTT,CASSQERRTEAFF
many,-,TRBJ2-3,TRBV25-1,TGTGCCAGCAGTGAGCACTACACAGATACGCAGTATTTT,CASSEHYTDTQYF
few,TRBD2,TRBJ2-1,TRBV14,TGTGCCAGCAGCCCGGGACTAGGAACCTACAATGAGCAGTTCTTC,CASSPGLGTYNEQFF
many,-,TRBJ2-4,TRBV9,TGTGCCAGCAGCGGATCCGAAAACATTCAGTACTTC,CASSGSENIQYF
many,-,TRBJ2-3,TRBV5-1,TGCGCCAGCAGCTTGGCTCAGGGGACAGATACGCAGTATTTT,CASSLAQGTDTQYF
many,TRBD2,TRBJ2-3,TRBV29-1,TGCAGCGTTGAAACTAGCGGGGGGCGGACAGATACGCAGTATTTT,CSVETSGGRTDTQYF
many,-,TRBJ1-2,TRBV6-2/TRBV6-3,TGTGCCAGCAGTTACAGAGGGTATGGCTACACCTTC,CASSYRGYGYTF
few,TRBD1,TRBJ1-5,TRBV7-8,TGTGCCAGCAGCCCCAAATTAGACAGGGACAATCAGCCCCAGCATTTT,CASSPKLDRDNQPQHF
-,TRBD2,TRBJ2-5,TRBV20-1,TGCAGTGCTAGAGATATCGGGGGGGGTGAGACCCAGTACTTC,CSARDIGGGETQYF
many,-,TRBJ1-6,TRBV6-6,TGTGCCAGCAGTTCGAGTTCACCCCTCCACTTT,CASSSSSPLHF
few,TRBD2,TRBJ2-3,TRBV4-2,TGTGCCAGCAGCCAAGATTTGGAACTAGCGGGGGCGGAGGATACGCAGTATTTT,CASSQDLELAGAEDTQYF
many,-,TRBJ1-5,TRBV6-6,TGTGCCAGCTCTCAAGGGGGGAACGCCCAGCATTTT,CASSQGGNAQHF
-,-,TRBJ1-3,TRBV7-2,TGTGCCAGCAGCTTGGGGGGGCCAAGCTCTGGAAACACCATATATTTT,CASSLGGPSSGNTIYF
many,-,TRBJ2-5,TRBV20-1,TGCAGTGCTAGAGGGGGCCAAGAGACCCAGTACTTC,CSARGGQETQYF
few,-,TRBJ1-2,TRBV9,TGTGCCAGCAGCGTGCAGGGAGGCTATGGCTACACCTTC,CASSVQGGYGYTF
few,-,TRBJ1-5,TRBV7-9,TGTGCCAGCAGCTTAGGGGGGGAGGGGACCCAACCCCAGCATTTT,CASSLGGEGTQPQHF
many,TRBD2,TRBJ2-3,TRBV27,TGTGCCAGCAGTTCCTTAGCGGGGGCACCTCTTACGCAGTATTTT,CASSSLAGAPLTQYF
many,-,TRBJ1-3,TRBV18,TGTGCCAGCTCACCGTATGACAGTAGCTCTGGAAACACCATATATTTT,CASSPYDSSSGNTIYF
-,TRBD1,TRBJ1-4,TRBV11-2,TGTGCCAGCAGCTTCGACCGGGACAGGGGTACAACCCAGACTGAAAAACTGTTTTTT,CASSFDRDRGTTQTEKLFF
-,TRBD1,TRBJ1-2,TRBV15,TGTGCCACCAGCCGACAAACAGGGGGCAGTGGCTACACCTTC,CATSRQTGGSGYTF
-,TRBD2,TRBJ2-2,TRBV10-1,TGCGCCAGCAGTGTCAGCGGGGGTACCGGGGAGCTGTTTTTT,CASSVSGGTGELFF
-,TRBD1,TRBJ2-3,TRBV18,TGTGCCAGCTCACTCGGGACAGGTGACGCAGATACGCAGTATTTT,CASSLGTGDADTQYF
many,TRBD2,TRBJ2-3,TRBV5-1,TGCGCCAGCAGCCGACCCCAGCGGGGGGTCCTAGATACGCAGTATTTT,CASSRPQRGVLDTQYF
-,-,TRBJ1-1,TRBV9,TGTGCCAGCACAGGGTTGGGTGACACTGAAGCTTTCTTT,CASTGLGDTEAFF
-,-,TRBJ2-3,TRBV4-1,TGCGCCAGCAGCCAGGTGGAACATACGCAGTATTTT,CASSQVEHTQYF
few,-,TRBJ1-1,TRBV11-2,TGTGCCAGCAGCTTAGATCCGGGGAGGACTGAAGCTTTCTTT,CASSLDPGRTEAFF
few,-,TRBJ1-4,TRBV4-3,TGCGCCAGCAGCCAGGGGCCCCCCCGGCAGAACCTTAATGAAAAACTGTTTTTT,CASSQGPPRQNLNEKLFF
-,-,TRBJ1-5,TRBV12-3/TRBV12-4,TGTGCCAGCACCCAGGGTTTAAATCAGCCCCAGCATTTT,CASTQGLNQPQHF